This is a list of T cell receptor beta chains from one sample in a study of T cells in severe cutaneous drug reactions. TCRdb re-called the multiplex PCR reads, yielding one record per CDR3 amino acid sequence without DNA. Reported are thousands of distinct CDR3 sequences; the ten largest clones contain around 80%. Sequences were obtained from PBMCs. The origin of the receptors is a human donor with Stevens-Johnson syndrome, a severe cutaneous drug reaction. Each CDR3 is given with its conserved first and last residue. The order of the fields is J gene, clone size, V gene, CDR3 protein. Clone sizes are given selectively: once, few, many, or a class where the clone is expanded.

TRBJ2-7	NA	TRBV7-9	CASSLLAGDSRYF
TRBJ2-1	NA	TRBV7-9	CASSTGGRSNEQFF
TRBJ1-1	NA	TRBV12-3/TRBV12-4	CASSRETNTEAFF
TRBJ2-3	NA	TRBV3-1	CASSRDSSPDTQYF
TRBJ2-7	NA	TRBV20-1	CSARDGGAREQYF
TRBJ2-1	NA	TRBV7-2	CASSIRYNNEQFF
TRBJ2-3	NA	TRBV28	CASSLLAGSGPATDTQYF
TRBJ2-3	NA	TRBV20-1	CSASGIAGTDTQYF
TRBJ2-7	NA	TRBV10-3	CAINGLAGDPYEQYF
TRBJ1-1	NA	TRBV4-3	CASTLSGMGNTEAFF
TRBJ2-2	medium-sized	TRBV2	CASSREERTGELFF
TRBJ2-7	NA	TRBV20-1	CSARDVAEGYEQYF
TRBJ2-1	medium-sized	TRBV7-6	CASSLTSGSSNEQFF
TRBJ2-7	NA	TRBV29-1	CSVDPGGSYEQYF
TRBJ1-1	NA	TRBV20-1	CSANTGYTEAFF
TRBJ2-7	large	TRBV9	CASSVGASGTYEQYF
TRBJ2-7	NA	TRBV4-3	CASSQDPGGEQYF
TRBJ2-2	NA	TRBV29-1	CSVVGNTGELFF
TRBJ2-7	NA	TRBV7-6	CASSSRFTSGSTYEQYF
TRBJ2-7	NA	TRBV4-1	CASSQSGKPYEQYF
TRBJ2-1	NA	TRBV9	CASSTRQGYEQFF
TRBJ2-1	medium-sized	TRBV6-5	CASSYRSVRKSEQFF
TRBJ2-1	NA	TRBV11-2	CASSLVRGGAYNEQFF
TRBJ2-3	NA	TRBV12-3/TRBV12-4	CASRGVAPSTDTQYF
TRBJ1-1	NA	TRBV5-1	CASSFRGGTDEAFF
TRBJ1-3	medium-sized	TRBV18	CASSTGIGNTIYF
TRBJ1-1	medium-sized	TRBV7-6	CASSLNTRNTEAFF
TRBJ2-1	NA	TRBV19	CASSIGTGRAYNEQFF
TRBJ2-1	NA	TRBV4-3	CASSQDGTSLTDNEQFF
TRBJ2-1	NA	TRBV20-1	CSAREDLAHNEQFF
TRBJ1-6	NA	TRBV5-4	CASSLDRGYYNSPLHF
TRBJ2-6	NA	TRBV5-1	CASRQGFSGANVLTF
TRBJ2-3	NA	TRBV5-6	CASSLTRTFTDTQYF
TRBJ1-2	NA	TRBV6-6	CASSYLLSPPSNYGYTF
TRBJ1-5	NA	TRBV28	CASSFPTTGVSNQPQHF
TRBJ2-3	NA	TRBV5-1	CASSSDWNTDTQYF
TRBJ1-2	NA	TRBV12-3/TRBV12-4	CASRRGDRGYGYTF
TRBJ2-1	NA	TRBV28	CASSFYQGSRNEQFF
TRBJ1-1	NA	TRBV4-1	CASSQGSAGAVVNTEAFF
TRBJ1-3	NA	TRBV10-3	CAISEQGTRDTIYF